One sample yielded the 16 T cell receptor beta chains listed below, sequenced in a study of shared clonotypes between healthy human individuals (dated by TCRdb to the early 2020s). Libraries were prepared through the immunoSEQ multiplex PCR assay. TCRdb limited this immuneACCESS table to in-frame rearrangements with V and J called. A share of clones is missing; checked studies link under half to unresolved V genes, and the rest is unexplained. The sample table holds some 630,000 clones, of which 55% to 75% were seen once. The ten most abundant clones make up about 1.7% of the sample. The material sequenced was memory CD4+ T cells sorted from blood. Sample cell subset or site, as interpreted from the label and publication: CD45RA-negative fraction. The receptors were sampled from a woman younger than 45 in good health.

The V and J genes are TRBV18 and TRBJ2-7; D possibly matches TRBD1 or TRBD2 (5 bases each). The CDR3 sequence is 12 residues long. Trimming cost V 7 bases and J 3 bases, with 10 bases left between them. From germline, CDR1 is KGHSH and CDR2 LQKENI. CDR3 sequence reads: CASFRDDYEQYF. The DNA for the CDR3 is TGTGCCAGCTTTCGGGACGACTACGAGCAGTACTTC.

The chain has TRBV4-2 and TRBJ2-3; 11 bases line up with TRBD2. The CDR3 contains 17 residues. The germline V gene encodes CDR1 LGHNA and CDR2 YNFKEQ. The V segment lost 3 bases and the J segment 3 bases; nucleotides outside the gene matches: 8. The CDR3 nucleotides are TGTGCCAGCAGCCACGACCTTAGCGGGAGGGCGACAGATACGCAGTATTTT. It codes for CASSHDLSGRATDTQYF.

The chain recombines TRBV7-9 with TRBJ2-2, with a possible D match to TRBD2 (5 bases). Germline loops: CDR1 SEHNR, CDR2 FQNEAQ (reference sequence). V was pared by 0 bases and J by 7 bases, with 6 bases between. There are 13 residues in the CDR3. CDR3 coding DNA: TGTGCCAGCAGCTTAGCGGAGGTCGGGGAGCTGTTTTTT. It encodes CASSLAEVGELFF.

The chain joins TRBV5-1 to TRBJ2-5, with a tentative D call TRBD1 (6 bases). V lost 2 bases, J lost 3 bases, and 8 bases lay in between. The CDR3 length is 13 residues. Germline lookup yields CDR1 SGHRS and CDR2 YFSETQ. CDR3 region: CASSFKGEETQYF. In DNA form, the CDR3 reads TGCGCCAGCAGCTTCAAGGGGGAAGAGACCCAGTACTTC.

The CDR3 loop reads CASSTADRGLFYEQYF. The CDR3, as DNA: TGTGCCAGCAGCACTGCGGACAGGGGGCTGTTTTACGAGCAGTACTTC. This chain uses TRBV28 with TRBJ2-7; 11 bases map to TRBD1. This CDR3 spans 16 amino acids. With 6 bases clipped from V and 4 bases from J, the junction kept 11 bases outside the gene matches. Looked up from germline, CDR1 is MDHEN and CDR2 is SYDVKM.

This chain uses TRBV28 with TRBJ2-3, with D possibly matching TRBD1 (6 bases). Germline CDR1 and CDR2: MDHEN and SYDVKM. The CDR3 loop spans 16 amino acids. Trimming took off 6 bases at V and 0 bases at J, with 16 bases between the two ends. The chain's CDR3 is CASRKRQVPSTDTQYF. The CDR3 region has the DNA TGTGCCAGCAGGAAACGACAGGTCCCTAGCACAGATACGCAGTATTTT.

This rearrangement joins TRBV5-8 to TRBJ2-6; D is unclear. The CDR3 consists of 15 residues. Germline V gives CDR1 SGHTS, CDR2 YDEGEE. V was clipped by 2 bases and J by 0 bases, with 6 bases between them. This CDR3 reads CASSFGHSGANVLTF. In nucleotides, the CDR3 is TGTGCCAGCAGCTTTGGGCACTCTGGGGCCAACGTCCTGACTTTC.

The chain employs TRBV4-1 and TRBJ2-7; no clear D gene. The length of the CDR3 is 15 residues. V dropped 6 bases and J dropped 0 bases, with 15 bases sitting between them. Germline assignment: CDR1 MGHRA and CDR2 YSYEKL. CDR3 coding DNA: TGCGCCAGCAGGCCCCTATTCAGAAGCTCCTACGAGCAGTACTTC. As protein: CASRPLFRSSYEQYF.

To note about this clone: This CDR3 is also generated by other DNA sequences in the sample. The chain has TRBV29-1 and TRBJ2-7; maybe TRBD1 (6 bases). Trimming removed 5 bases from V and 0 bases from J, with 8 bases in between. The length of the CDR3 is 12 residues. Germline loops: CDR1 SQVTM, CDR2 ANQGSEA. CDR3 in amino acids: CSVRDNSYEQYF. The DNA of the CDR3 is TGCAGCGTTAGGGACAACTCCTACGAGCAGTACTTC.

The chain couples TRBV5-8 to TRBJ2-7; D is possibly TRBD1 or TRBD2 (5 bases each). Trimming took off 4 bases at V and 0 bases at J, with 14 bases between the two ends. CDR3 length equals 15 residues. The germline V gene encodes CDR1 SGHTS and CDR2 YDEGEE. The DNA for the CDR3 is TGTGCCAGCAGCCCCTGGGGGAAGAGCTCCTACGAGCAGTACTTC. Its protein is CASSPWGKSSYEQYF.

This clone was detected a few times. The chain uses TRBV9 and TRBJ2-7, with 7 bases lining up with TRBD2. Germline CDR1 SGDLS, CDR2 YYNGEE. Losses at the gene ends were 4 bases for V and 1 base for J; bases not matched to a gene: 8. The CDR3 has 15 amino acids. This CDR3 reads CASSPGGIGSYEQYF. In DNA, the CDR3 is TGTGCCAGCAGCCCGGGAGGCATCGGGTCCTACGAGCAGTACTTC. Looking up the rest from reference TRBV9 and TRBJ2-7 gives the full variable domain: DSGVTQTPKHLITATGQRVTLRCSPRSGDLSVYWYQQSLDQGLQFLIQYYNGEERAKGNILERFSAQQFPDLHSELNLSSLELGDSALYFCASSPGGIGSYEQYFGPGTRLTVT.

The chain employs TRBV5-1 and TRBJ2-3; 13 bases match TRBD2. Germline V CDR1 and CDR2: SGHRS, YFSETQ. V was pared by 6 bases and J by 1 base, with 5 bases of the junction left unmatched. This CDR3 is 16 amino acids long. The CDR3 reads CASTTGTSGGTDTQYF. The DNA of the CDR3 is TGCGCCAGCACCACCGGGACTAGCGGGGGCACAGATACGCAGTATTTT.

This clone was counted a single time. The V gene is TRBV28, the J gene TRBJ2-7; 7 nucleotides align to TRBD1. The CDR3 runs 16 residues. The germline gives CDR1 MDHEN, CDR2 SYDVKM. Trimming removed 6 bases from V and 3 bases from J; junction bases left unmatched: 14. CDR3 amino acids: CASSQGTVSLYYEQYF. As DNA, the CDR3 is TGTGCCAGCAGCCAAGGGACAGTTTCTCTTTACTACGAGCAGTACTTC.

This rearrangement joins TRBV18 to TRBJ2-7; the D is unclear. Germline V gene data show CDR1 as KGHSH and CDR2 as LQKENI. Trimming left V 1 base short and J 3 bases short, with 7 bases between. The CDR3 contains 13 residues. CDR3 amino acids: CASSPQGNYEQYF. CDR3 nucleotide sequence: TGTGCCAGCTCACCACAGGGAAACTACGAGCAGTACTTC.

This clone appeared a single time. The chain couples TRBV21-1 to TRBJ1-2; the listed D gene, TRBD1, was not tested against the DNA. TRBV21-1 is recorded as a pseudogene. The CDR3 runs to 20 residues. The CDR3 loop reads CASSKAPLSMTTLRFYGYTF. As DNA, the CDR3 is TGTGCCAGCAGCAAAGCGCCTCTAAGTATGACAACGCTACGATTCTATGGCTACACCTTC.

This clone has just a few counts. The rearrangement uses TRBV11-2 and TRBJ2-1; D is unresolved. The CDR3 runs 16 residues. The V end was cut by 3 bases, the J end by 0 bases, with 12 bases between. Looked up from germline, CDR1 is SGHAT and CDR2 is FQNNGV. CDR3 nucleotides: TGTGCCAGCAGCTTGCTGGGAAGGGTCTCCTACAATGAGCAGTTCTTC. Translated: CASSLLGRVSYNEQFF.